This TCR beta chain was captured by sequencing in a study of T cell responses to AZD1222 COVID-19 vaccine. Study-wide results and caveats: Clonal diversity may have been underestimated, and the donors were mostly white British, with more females than males. Samples come after the peak T cell response, not at day 14. Mapped onto spike, vaccine-associated CD4 TCRs spanned it and were dominant at 160-218 and 743-854. Baseline seropositivity occurred in only 5 to 7 AZD1222 recipients.

This clone was seen only once. Its specificity is unknown. The V end was cut by 0 bases, the J end by 7 bases, with 7 bases between. CDR1 and CDR2 (germline): LNHNV, YYDKDF (reference sequence). The CDR3 extends over 13 amino acids. Here immunoSEQ multiplex PCR was the method, and the copy in TCRdb shows in-frame clones only, minus some. Among 130,000 to 150,000 clones listed, just over 90% were seen once. The material was peripheral blood, obtained on day 0 of MenACWY control vaccination. This chain uses TRBV15 with TRBJ1-3; D gene unclear. The sequence was obtained from an adult in good health. The CDR3 protein is CATSRDRENTIYF. DNA for the CDR3: TGTGCCACCAGCAGAGATCGGGAGAACACCATATATTTT.